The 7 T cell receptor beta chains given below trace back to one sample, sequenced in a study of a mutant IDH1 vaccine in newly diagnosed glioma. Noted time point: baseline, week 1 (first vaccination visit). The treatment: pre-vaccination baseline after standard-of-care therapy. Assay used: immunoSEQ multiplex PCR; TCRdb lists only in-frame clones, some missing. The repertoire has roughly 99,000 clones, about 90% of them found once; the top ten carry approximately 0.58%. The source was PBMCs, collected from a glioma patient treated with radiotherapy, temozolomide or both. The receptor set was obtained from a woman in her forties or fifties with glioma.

The DNA of the CDR3 is TGTGCCAGCAGCCGGAGTGGCGACGAGCAGTACTTC. This gives the protein CASSRSGDEQYF. The rearrangement links TRBV27 to TRBJ2-7; no firm D call. Between the trimmed V and J ends, which lost 6 bases and 5 bases, there was a span of 11 bases. This CDR3 spans 12 amino acids. Per germline, CDR1 MNHEY and CDR2 SMNVEV (reference sequence).

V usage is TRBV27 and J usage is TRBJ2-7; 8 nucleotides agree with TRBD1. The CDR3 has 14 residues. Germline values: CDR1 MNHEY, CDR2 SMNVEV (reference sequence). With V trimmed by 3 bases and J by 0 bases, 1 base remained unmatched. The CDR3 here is CASSFGQGSYEQYF. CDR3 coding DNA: TGTGCCAGCAGTTTCGGACAGGGCTCCTACGAGCAGTACTTC.

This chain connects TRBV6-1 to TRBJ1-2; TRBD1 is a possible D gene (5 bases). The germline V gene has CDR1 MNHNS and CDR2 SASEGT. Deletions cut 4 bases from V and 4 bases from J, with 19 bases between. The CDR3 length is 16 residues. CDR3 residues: CASSGLLREGGYGYTF. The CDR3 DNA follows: TGTGCCAGCAGTGGACTCCTCAGGGAGGGAGGCTATGGCTACACCTTC.

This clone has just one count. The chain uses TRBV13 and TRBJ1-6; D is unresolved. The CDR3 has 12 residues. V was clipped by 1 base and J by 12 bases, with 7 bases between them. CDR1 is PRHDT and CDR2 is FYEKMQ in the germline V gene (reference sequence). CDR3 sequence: CASSLVARPLHF. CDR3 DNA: TGTGCCAGCAGCTTAGTGGCGCGACCCCTCCACTTT.

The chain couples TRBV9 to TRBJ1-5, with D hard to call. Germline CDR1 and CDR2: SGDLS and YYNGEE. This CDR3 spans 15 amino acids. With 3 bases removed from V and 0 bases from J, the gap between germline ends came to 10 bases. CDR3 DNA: TGTGCCAGCAGCGAAGACGGATATAGCAATCAGCCCCAGCATTTT. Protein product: CASSEDGYSNQPQHF. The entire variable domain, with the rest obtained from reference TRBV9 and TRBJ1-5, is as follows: DSGVTQTPKHLITATGQRVTLRCSPRSGDLSVYWYQQSLDQGLQFLIQYYNGEERAKGNILERFSAQQFPDLHSELNLSSLELGDSALYFCASSEDGYSNQPQHFGDGTRLSIL.

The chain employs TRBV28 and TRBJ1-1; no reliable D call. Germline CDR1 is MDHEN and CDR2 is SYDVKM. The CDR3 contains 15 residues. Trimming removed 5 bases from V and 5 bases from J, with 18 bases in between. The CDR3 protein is CASSPQTLRSTEAFF. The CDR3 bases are TGTGCCAGCAGTCCCCAGACACTAAGGTCGACTGAAGCTTTCTTT. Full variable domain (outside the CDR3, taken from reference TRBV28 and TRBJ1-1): DVKVTQSSRYLVKRTGEKVFLECVQDMDHENMFWYRQDPGLGLRLIYFSYDVKMKEKGDIPEGYSVSREKKERFSLILESASTNQTSMYLCASSPQTLRSTEAFFGQGTRLTVV.

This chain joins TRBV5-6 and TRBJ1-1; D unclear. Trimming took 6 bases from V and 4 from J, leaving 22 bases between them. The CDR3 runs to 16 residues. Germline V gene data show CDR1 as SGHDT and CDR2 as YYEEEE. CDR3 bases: TGTGCCAGCACCCGGTGGGAGGGAGGGATGACCACTGAAGCTTTCTTT. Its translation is CASTRWEGGMTTEAFF.